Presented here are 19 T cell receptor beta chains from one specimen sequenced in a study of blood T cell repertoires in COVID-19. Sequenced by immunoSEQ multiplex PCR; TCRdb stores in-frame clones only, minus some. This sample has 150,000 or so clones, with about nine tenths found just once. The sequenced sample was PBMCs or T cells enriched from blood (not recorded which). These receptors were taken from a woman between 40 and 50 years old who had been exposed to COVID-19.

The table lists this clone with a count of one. The CDR3 spells CASSLDRVGSPLHF. CDR3 coding DNA: TGTGCCAGCAGTTTAGACAGGGTGGGTTCACCCCTCCACTTT. V is TRBV27 and J is TRBJ1-6, with 7 nucleotides matching TRBD1. The CDR3 runs 14 residues. CDR1 MNHEY and CDR2 SMNVEV come from the germline V gene (reference sequence). V was pared by 2 bases and J by 9 bases, with 4 bases of the junction left unmatched.

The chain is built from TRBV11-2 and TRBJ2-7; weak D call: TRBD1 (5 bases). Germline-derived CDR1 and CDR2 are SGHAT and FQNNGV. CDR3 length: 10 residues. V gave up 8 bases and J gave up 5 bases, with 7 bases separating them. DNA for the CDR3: TGTGCCAGCGGACAAGACGAGCAGTACTTC. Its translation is CASGQDEQYF.

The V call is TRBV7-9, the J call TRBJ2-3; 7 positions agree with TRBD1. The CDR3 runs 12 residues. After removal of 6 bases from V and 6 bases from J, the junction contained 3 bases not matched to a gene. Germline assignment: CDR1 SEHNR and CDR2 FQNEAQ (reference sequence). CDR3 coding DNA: TGTGCCAGCAGAAGACAGGGTGATACGCAGTATTTT. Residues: CASRRQGDTQYF. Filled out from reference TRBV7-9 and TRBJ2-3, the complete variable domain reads DTGVSQNPRHKITKRGQNVTFRCDPISEHNRLYWYRQTLGQGPEFLTYFQNEAQLEKSRLLSDRFSAERPKGSFSTLEIQRTEQGDSAMYLCASRRQGDTQYFGPGTRLTVL.

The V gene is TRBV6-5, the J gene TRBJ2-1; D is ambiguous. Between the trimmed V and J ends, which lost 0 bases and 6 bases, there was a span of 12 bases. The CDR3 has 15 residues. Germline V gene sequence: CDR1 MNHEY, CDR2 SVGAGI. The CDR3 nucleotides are TGTGCCAGCAGTTACTCGCTAAGTAGTTCCAATGAGCAGTTCTTC. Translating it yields CASSYSLSSSNEQFF.

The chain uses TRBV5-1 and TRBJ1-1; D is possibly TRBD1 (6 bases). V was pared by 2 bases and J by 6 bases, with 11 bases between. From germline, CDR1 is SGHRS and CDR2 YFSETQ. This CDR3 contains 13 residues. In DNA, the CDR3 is TGCGCCAGCAGCTTTGGTTCAGGGGCTGAAGCTTTCTTT. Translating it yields CASSFGSGAEAFF. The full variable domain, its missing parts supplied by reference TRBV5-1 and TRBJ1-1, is KAGVTQTPRYLIKTRGQQVTLSCSPISGHRSVSWYQQTPGQGLQFLFEYFSETQRNKGNFPGRFSGRQFSNSRSEMNVSTLELGDSALYLCASSFGSGAEAFFGQGTRLTVV.

CDR3 sequence: CASSPGQGGLNTEAFF. The DNA for the CDR3 is TGCGCCAGCAGCCCGGGACAGGGGGGTTTGAACACTGAAGCTTTCTTT. The J gene is TRBJ1-1, the V gene TRBV5-1, with 11 bases aligning to TRBD1. The CDR3 is 16 residues long. CDR1 and CDR2 from the germline V gene are SGHRS and YFSETQ. The trim removed 4 bases at V and 0 bases at J, leaving 5 bases unmatched. Combining the CDR3 with reference TRBV5-1 and TRBJ1-1 gives the whole variable domain KAGVTQTPRYLIKTRGQQVTLSCSPISGHRSVSWYQQTPGQGLQFLFEYFSETQRNKGNFPGRFSGRQFSNSRSEMNVSTLELGDSALYLCASSPGQGGLNTEAFFGQGTRLTVV.

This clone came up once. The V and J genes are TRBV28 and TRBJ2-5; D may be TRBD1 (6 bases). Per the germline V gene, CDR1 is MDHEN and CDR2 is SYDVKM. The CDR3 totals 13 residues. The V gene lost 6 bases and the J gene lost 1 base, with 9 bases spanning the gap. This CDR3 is CASSRQVQETQYF. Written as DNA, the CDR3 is TGTGCCAGCAGCAGACAGGTCCAAGAGACCCAGTACTTC.

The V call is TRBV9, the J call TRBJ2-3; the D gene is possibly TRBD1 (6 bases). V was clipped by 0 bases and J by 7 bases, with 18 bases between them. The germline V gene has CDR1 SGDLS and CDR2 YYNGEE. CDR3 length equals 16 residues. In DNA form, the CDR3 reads TGTGCCAGCAGCGTAGCGACAGGAGGAAATAGGAATACGCAGTATTTT. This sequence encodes CASSVATGGNRNTQYF. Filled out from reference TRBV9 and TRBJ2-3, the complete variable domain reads DSGVTQTPKHLITATGQRVTLRCSPRSGDLSVYWYQQSLDQGLQFLIQYYNGEERAKGNILERFSAQQFPDLHSELNLSSLELGDSALYFCASSVATGGNRNTQYFGPGTRLTVL.

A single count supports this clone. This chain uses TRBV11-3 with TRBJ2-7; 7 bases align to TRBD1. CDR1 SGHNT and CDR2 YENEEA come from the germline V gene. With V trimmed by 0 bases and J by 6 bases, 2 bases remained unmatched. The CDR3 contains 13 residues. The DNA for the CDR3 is TGTGCCAGCAGCTTAGATCCAGGGGGCGAGCAGTACTTC. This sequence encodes CASSLDPGGEQYF.

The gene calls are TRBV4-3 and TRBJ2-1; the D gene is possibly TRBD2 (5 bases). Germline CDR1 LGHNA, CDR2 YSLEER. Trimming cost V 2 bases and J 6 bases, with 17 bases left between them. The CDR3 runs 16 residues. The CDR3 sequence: CASSQHSGEPPNEQFF. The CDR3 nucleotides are TGCGCCAGCAGCCAACATAGTGGGGAGCCCCCCAATGAGCAGTTCTTC.

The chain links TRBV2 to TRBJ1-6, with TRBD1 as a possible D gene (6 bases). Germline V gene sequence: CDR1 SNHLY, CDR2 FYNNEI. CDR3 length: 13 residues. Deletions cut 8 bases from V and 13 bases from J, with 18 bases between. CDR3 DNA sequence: TGTGCCAGCCACCAGAATCCAGGGGTGCCCCTCCACTTT. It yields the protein CASHQNPGVPLHF. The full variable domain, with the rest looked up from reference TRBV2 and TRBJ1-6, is EPEVTQTPSHQVTQMGQEVILRCVPISNHLYFYWYRQILGQKVEFLVSFYNNEISEKSEIFDDQFSVERPDGSNFTLKIRSTKLEDSAMYFCASHQNPGVPLHFGNGTRLTVT.

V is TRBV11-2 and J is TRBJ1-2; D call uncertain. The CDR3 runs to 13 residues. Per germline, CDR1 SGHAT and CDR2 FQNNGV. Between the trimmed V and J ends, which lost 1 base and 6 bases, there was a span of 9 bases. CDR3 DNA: TGTGCCAGCAGCTTAGTCAGTTTGGATGGCTACACCTTC. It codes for CASSLVSLDGYTF.

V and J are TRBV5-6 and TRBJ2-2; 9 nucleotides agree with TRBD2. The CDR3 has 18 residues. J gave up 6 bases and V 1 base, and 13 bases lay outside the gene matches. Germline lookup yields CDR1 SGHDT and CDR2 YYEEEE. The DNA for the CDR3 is TGTGCCAGCAGCTTGTCGATCGGCGGGAGGGCCGGCCCCGGGGAGCTGTTTTTT. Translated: CASSLSIGGRAGPGELFF.

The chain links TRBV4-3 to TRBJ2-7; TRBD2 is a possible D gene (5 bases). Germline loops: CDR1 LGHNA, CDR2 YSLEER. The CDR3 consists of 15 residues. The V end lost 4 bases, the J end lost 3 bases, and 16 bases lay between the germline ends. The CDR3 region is CASSLNERAVYEQYF. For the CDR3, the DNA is TGCGCCAGCAGCCTAAATGAGAGGGCCGTCTACGAGCAGTACTTC.

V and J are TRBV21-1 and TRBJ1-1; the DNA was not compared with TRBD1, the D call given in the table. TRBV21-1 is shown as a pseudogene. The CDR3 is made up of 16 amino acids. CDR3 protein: CASRHDARGRFDEAFF. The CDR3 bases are TGTGCCAGCAGACACGACGCTAGGGGGCGGTTTGATGAAGCTTTCTTT.

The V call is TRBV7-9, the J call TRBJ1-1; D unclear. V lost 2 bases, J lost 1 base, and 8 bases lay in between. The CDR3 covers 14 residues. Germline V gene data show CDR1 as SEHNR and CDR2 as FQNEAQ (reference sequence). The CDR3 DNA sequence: TGTGCCAGCAGCTTATCCGGAGAGAACACTGAAGCTTTCTTT. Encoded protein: CASSLSGENTEAFF.

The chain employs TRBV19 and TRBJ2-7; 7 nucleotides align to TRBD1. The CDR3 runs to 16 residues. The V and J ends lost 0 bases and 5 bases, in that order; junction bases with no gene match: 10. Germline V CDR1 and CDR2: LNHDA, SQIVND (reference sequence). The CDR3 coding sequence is TGTGCCAGTAGTATAGATTTTCGGGACAGAAAGAACGAGCAGTACTTC. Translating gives CASSIDFRDRKNEQYF. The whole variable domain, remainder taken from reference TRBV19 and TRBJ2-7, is DGGITQSPKYLFRKEGQNVTLSCEQNLNHDAMYWYRQDPGQGLRLIYYSQIVNDFQKGDIAEGYSVSREKKESFPLTVTSAQKNPTAFYLCASSIDFRDRKNEQYFGPGTRLTVT.

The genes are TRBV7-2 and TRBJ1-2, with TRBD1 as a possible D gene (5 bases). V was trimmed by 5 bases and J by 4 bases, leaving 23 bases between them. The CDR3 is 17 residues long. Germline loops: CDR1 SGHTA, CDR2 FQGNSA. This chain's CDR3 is CASSVDGTNGGIYGYTF. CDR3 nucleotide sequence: TGTGCCAGCAGCGTAGACGGGACCAATGGGGGGATCTATGGCTACACCTTC.

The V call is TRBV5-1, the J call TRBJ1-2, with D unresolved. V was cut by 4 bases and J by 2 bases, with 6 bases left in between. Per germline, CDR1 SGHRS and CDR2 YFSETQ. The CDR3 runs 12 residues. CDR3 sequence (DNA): TGCGCCAGCAGCAGAGGGAACTATGGCTACACCTTC. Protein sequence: CASSRGNYGYTF.